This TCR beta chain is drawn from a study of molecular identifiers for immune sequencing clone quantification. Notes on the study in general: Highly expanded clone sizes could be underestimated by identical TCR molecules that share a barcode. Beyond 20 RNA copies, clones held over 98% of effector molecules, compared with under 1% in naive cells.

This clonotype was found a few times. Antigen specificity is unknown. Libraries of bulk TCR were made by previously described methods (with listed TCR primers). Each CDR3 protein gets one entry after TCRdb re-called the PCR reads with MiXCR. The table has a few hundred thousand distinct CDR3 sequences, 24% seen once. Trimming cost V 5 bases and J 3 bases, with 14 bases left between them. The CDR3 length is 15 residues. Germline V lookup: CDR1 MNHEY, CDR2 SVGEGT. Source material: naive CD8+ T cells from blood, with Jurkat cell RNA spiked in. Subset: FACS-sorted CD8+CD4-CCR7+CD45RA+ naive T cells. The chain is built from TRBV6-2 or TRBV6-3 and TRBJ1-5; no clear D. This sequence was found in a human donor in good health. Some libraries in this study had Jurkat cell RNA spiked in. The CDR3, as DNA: TGTGCCAGCAGTGCCACCACATGGGACAATCAGCCCCAGCATTTT. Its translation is CASSATTWDNQPQHF.